This entry lists 32 T cell receptor beta chains sequenced from one sample in a study of CD8 T cells in ankylosing spondylitis. Broader study findings: The study identified a TCR beta motif of roughly eight highly homologous variants that appeared characteristic of ankylosing spondylitis blood.

TCRdb recomputed calls from the 5' RACE reads with MiXCR, one row per CDR3 protein. The top ten clones hold approximately 7% of a sample with hundreds of thousands of distinct CDR3 sequences, 10% to 15% of them seen once. No antigen has been identified for these receptors. The sequenced sample was blood, either unsorted or a sorted T cell fraction (not recorded which). These TCRs come from a male donor with ankylosing spondylitis.

V is TRBV20-1 and J is TRBJ2-7; 14 positions agree with TRBD2. The ends lost 6 bases at V and 5 bases at J; junction bases unmatched: 15. CDR1 and CDR2 (germline): DFQATT, SNEGSKA (reference sequence). CDR3 length: 17 residues. The DNA of the CDR3 is TGCAGTGCCCCAGCCGGACTAGCGGGAGGCTACAGCAACGAGCAGTACTTC. Protein sequence: CSAPAGLAGGYSNEQYF.

This clonotype was observed a handful of times. The V and J genes are TRBV20-1 and TRBJ2-3, with D possibly matching TRBD2 (5 bases). Trimming stripped 3 bases from V and 5 bases from J, with 18 bases between. This CDR3 region has 15 residues. The germline gives CDR1 DFQATT, CDR2 SNEGSKA (reference sequence). CDR3 protein: CSARVARPLKDTQYF. The CDR3 DNA reads as TGCAGTGCTAGGGTAGCGCGCCCTCTAAAAGATACGCAGTATTTT.

The V and J genes are TRBV5-1 and TRBJ2-2, with D perhaps TRBD2 (5 bases). There are 15 residues in the CDR3. V was clipped by 0 bases and J by 5 bases, with 11 bases between them. CDR1 and CDR2 from the germline V gene are SGHRS and YFSETQ. DNA of the CDR3: TGCGCCAGCAGCTTGGACGGGGATCGAACCGGGGAGCTGTTTTTT. This codes for CASSLDGDRTGELFF.

This clonotype occurred a few times. This chain links TRBV27 with TRBJ2-1; TRBD2 matches at 7 bases. Germline CDR1 MNHEY, CDR2 SMNVEV (reference sequence). The ends lost 4 bases at V and 8 bases at J; junction bases unmatched: 17. The CDR3 length is 17 residues. CDR3: CASSSTWIVAGSDEQFF. The CDR3 nucleotides are TGTGCCAGCAGTTCAACTTGGATAGTAGCGGGCTCCGATGAGCAGTTCTTC.

In its sample, this clonotype was seen a few times. The chain recombines TRBV28 with TRBJ1-3; possibly TRBD1 for D (5 bases). The CDR3 length is 15 residues. V was shortened by 7 bases and J by 5 bases, with 18 bases between the two germline ends. CDR1 is MDHEN and CDR2 is SYDVKM in the germline V gene. The CDR3 sequence is CASIGEAGLRNTIYF. CDR3 nucleotides: TGTGCCAGCATAGGGGAAGCGGGGCTTCGAAACACCATATATTTT.

This chain links TRBV9 with TRBJ2-5, with D maybe TRBD2 (6 bases). Deletions cut 3 bases from V and 5 bases from J, with 17 bases between. This CDR3 is built from 15 residues. CDR1 is SGDLS and CDR2 is YYNGEE in the germline V gene. The CDR3 sequence is CASSGGTLRAETQYF. CDR3 in DNA: TGTGCCAGCAGCGGGGGGACTCTTAGGGCGGAGACCCAGTACTTC.

The chain joins TRBV7-2 to TRBJ2-1, with TRBD2 identical over 8 bases. Germline V gives CDR1 SGHTA, CDR2 FQGNSA. V was clipped by 4 bases and J by 0 bases; unmatched bases: 5. The CDR3 runs 16 residues. The CDR3 loop reads CASSSPSGSSYNEQFF. In DNA form, the CDR3 reads TGTGCCAGCAGCTCTCCGAGCGGGAGCTCCTACAATGAGCAGTTCTTC.

This clonotype was seen a few times. V and J are TRBV6-5 and TRBJ1-2; 9 bases match TRBD1. The CDR3 covers 14 residues. Germline V gene data show CDR1 as MNHEY and CDR2 as SVGAGI. J lost 4 bases, V lost 4 bases, and 4 bases had no gene match. This chain's CDR3 is CASSSTGGAYGYTF. The CDR3 DNA is TGTGCCAGCAGTTCGACAGGGGGAGCCTATGGCTACACCTTC.

This clonotype came up a few times. The J gene is TRBJ1-5, the V gene TRBV6-1; D unclear. Germline loops: CDR1 MNHNS, CDR2 SASEGT. Trimming stripped 7 bases from V and 0 bases from J, with 13 bases between. The CDR3 is made up of 15 amino acids. CDR3 sequence (DNA): TGTGCCAGCAATCAAGGGCTTTATAGCAATCAGCCCCAGCATTTT. Translation: CASNQGLYSNQPQHF.

V gene TRBV24-1 combines with J gene TRBJ2-2, with a possible D match to TRBD1 (5 bases). Germline CDR1 KGHDR, CDR2 SFDVKD. This CDR3 spans 15 amino acids. Trimming took 3 bases from V and 4 from J, leaving 11 bases between them. The CDR3 reads CATSDGRVGTGELFF. The CDR3 nucleotides are TGTGCCACCAGTGATGGCAGGGTTGGCACCGGGGAGCTGTTTTTT.

The chain carries TRBV20-1 and TRBJ1-5; possible D gene TRBD1, 5 bases. Looked up from germline, CDR1 is DFQATT and CDR2 is SNEGSKA (reference sequence). Trimming left V 0 bases short and J 2 bases short, with 14 bases between. The CDR3 spans 16 residues. CDR3 sequence: CSARDLGRTGNQPQHF. The CDR3 DNA reads as TGCAGTGCTAGAGATCTGGGGCGGACCGGCAATCAGCCCCAGCATTTT.

The rearrangement uses TRBV7-9 and TRBJ1-2; D is uncertain. V shed 3 bases and J shed 0 bases, with 17 bases lying between them. This CDR3 comprises 17 residues. Germline CDR1 reads SEHNR; CDR2 reads FQNEAQ (reference sequence). The CDR3, as DNA: TGTGCCAGCAGCTTCTCAGGCGAGTTAGGCCCTAACTATGGCTACACCTTC. Translating it yields CASSFSGELGPNYGYTF.

In its sample, this clonotype was seen a few times. The chain uses TRBV6-2 or TRBV6-3 and TRBJ2-6; 12 bases map to TRBD1. CDR3 length: 16 amino acids. Per germline, CDR1 MNHEY and CDR2 SVGEGT. Trimming at V came to 5 bases and at J to 2 bases, leaving 1 base not matched to a gene. CDR3 amino acids: CASSGTGGTGANVLTF. In DNA, the CDR3 is TGTGCCAGCAGTGGGACAGGGGGCACTGGGGCCAACGTCCTGACTTTC.

This clonotype was seen more than once but under ten times. This CDR3 reads CASSTPRTPSTDTQYF. CDR3 sequence (DNA): TGTGCCAGCAGCACACCGAGGACCCCTAGCACAGATACGCAGTATTTT. The chain combines TRBV11-2 with TRBJ2-3; D not resolved. This CDR3 is built from 16 residues. V gave up 5 bases and J gave up 0 bases, with 15 bases separating them. Germline loops: CDR1 SGHAT, CDR2 FQNNGV.

The V and J genes are TRBV19 and TRBJ2-1, with 7 bases matching TRBD1. Trimming cost V 4 bases and J 6 bases; bases outside gene matches: 6. The germline V gene has CDR1 LNHDA and CDR2 SQIVND (reference sequence). The CDR3 totals 14 residues. CDR3 DNA sequence: TGTGCCAGTAGTACCCAGGGACAGCTCAATGAGCAGTTCTTC. This codes for CASSTQGQLNEQFF. The whole variable domain, remainder taken from reference TRBV19 and TRBJ2-1, is DGGITQSPKYLFRKEGQNVTLSCEQNLNHDAMYWYRQDPGQGLRLIYYSQIVNDFQKGDIAEGYSVSREKKESFPLTVTSAQKNPTAFYLCASSTQGQLNEQFFGPGTRLTVL.

This clonotype occurred a few times. The chain carries TRBV11-1 and TRBJ2-1; TRBD1 agrees at 12 bases. Germline loops: CDR1 SGHAT, CDR2 FQDESV (reference sequence). V trimming: 1 base; J trimming: 2 bases; junction bases outside the gene matches: 9. CDR3 length equals 19 residues. The CDR3 here is CASSLVGRRDRGPYNEQFF. The CDR3, as DNA: TGTGCCAGCAGCTTAGTAGGGCGCCGGGACAGGGGGCCCTACAATGAGCAGTTCTTC.

There are a few counts of this clonotype. The chain uses TRBV5-1 and TRBJ2-5; 12 bases are shared with TRBD2. V lost 4 bases, J lost 4 bases, and 11 bases stayed unmatched. CDR3 length equals 17 residues. The germline V gene has CDR1 SGHRS and CDR2 YFSETQ. The CDR3: CASSHGRLAGVGETQYF. Here the CDR3 DNA reads TGCGCCAGCAGCCATGGTCGACTAGCGGGAGTTGGAGAGACCCAGTACTTC.

This clonotype was counted only a few times. The chain employs TRBV27 and TRBJ2-1; D ambiguous. Germline CDR1 MNHEY, CDR2 SMNVEV (reference sequence). Trimming removed 11 bases from V and 5 bases from J, with 4 bases in between. CDR3 length: 9 residues. Here the CDR3 reads CAGDNEQFF. DNA for the CDR3: TGTGCCGGGGACAATGAGCAGTTCTTC.

There are a few counts of this clonotype. V gene TRBV10-3 combines with J gene TRBJ1-5, with 7 bases aligning to TRBD1. Germline V gives CDR1 ENHRY, CDR2 SYGVKD. The ends lost 2 bases at V and 11 bases at J; junction bases unmatched: 6. This CDR3 contains 13 residues. The CDR3 DNA follows: TGTGCCATCAGTGAGAATGACAGGGAGTCCCAGCATTTT. This codes for CAISENDRESQHF.

This rearrangement joins TRBV4-1 to TRBJ2-3, with TRBD2 matching 16 bases. The CDR3 runs 16 residues. V was clipped by 5 bases and J by 7 bases; unmatched bases: 6. Germline V lookup: CDR1 MGHRA, CDR2 YSYEKL. CDR3: CASSSGTSGRGNTQYF. The CDR3 DNA sequence: TGCGCCAGCAGCTCTGGGACTAGCGGGAGGGGAAATACGCAGTATTTT.

This clonotype was seen a handful of times. The chain employs TRBV20-1 and TRBJ2-1; D remains ambiguous. Trimming shortened V by 4 bases and J by 1 base, and 29 bases separated the two germline ends. The CDR3 loop spans 20 amino acids. CDR1 and CDR2 from the germline V gene are DFQATT and SNEGSKA (reference sequence). CDR3: CSAIFHHRAPRFRSYNEQFF. CDR3 DNA sequence: TGCAGTGCTATCTTCCATCACCGGGCCCCGAGGTTTCGGTCCTACAATGAGCAGTTCTTC.

This clonotype was counted between two and nine times. The chain uses TRBV19 and TRBJ2-3, with TRBD2 matching 10 bases. Unmatched junction bases numbered 4, after V lost 6 bases and J lost 4 bases. This CDR3 contains 14 residues. Per the germline V gene, CDR1 is LNHDA and CDR2 is SQIVND (reference sequence). This CDR3 reads CASRLAGAADTQYF. The CDR3 DNA is TGTGCCAGTAGGCTAGCGGGAGCCGCAGATACGCAGTATTTT.

V gene TRBV30 combines with J gene TRBJ2-7, with D perhaps given as TRBD1 or TRBD2 (5 bases each). The germline CDR1 and CDR2 sequences are GTSNPN and SVGIG (reference sequence). The CDR3 sequence is 14 residues long. Trimming shortened V by 2 bases and J by 5 bases, and 16 bases separated the two germline ends. The CDR3 region has the DNA TGTGCCTGGAGTCGTGGGACCACAATCGACGAGCAGTACTTC. Translating it yields CAWSRGTTIDEQYF.

V gene TRBV12-3 or TRBV12-4 combines with J gene TRBJ2-2; TRBD1 aligns across 8 bases. The CDR3 totals 15 residues. V shed 3 bases and J 6 bases; nucleotides not matched to a gene: 6. CDR3 coding DNA: TGTGCCAGCAGTTTTGTTCCCAGGGGGCCCGGGGAGCTGTTTTTT. This gives the protein CASSFVPRGPGELFF.

The V gene is TRBV11-3, the J gene TRBJ2-1, with TRBD2 matching 11 bases. J was trimmed by 8 bases and V by 3 bases; bases with no gene match: 9. The CDR3 sequence is 16 residues long. CDR1 is SGHNT and CDR2 is YENEEA in the germline V gene. In nucleotides, the CDR3 is TGTGCCAGCAGCTTCCGGGTAGCGGGAGGGCCAGATGAGCAGTTCTTC. It translates to CASSFRVAGGPDEQFF.

V gene TRBV18 combines with J gene TRBJ2-7; TRBD1 or TRBD2 may be the D gene (5 bases each). Germline V CDR1 and CDR2: KGHSH, LQKENI. The V gene lost 4 bases and the J gene lost 5 bases, with 12 bases spanning the gap. CDR3 length equals 13 residues. The CDR3 DNA follows: TGTGCCAGCTCACAGGGGACCCTGGACGAGCAGTACTTC. This translates into CASSQGTLDEQYF.

This clonotype was recorded many times. The V gene is TRBV24-1, the J gene TRBJ2-1, with D unclear. With 2 bases removed from V and 6 bases from J, the gap between germline ends came to 13 bases. The CDR3 contains 15 residues. Germline V gene data show CDR1 as KGHDR and CDR2 as SFDVKD. The CDR3 loop reads CATSDYKGLSNEQFF. Written as DNA, the CDR3 is TGTGCCACCAGTGATTACAAAGGGTTGAGCAATGAGCAGTTCTTC.

This rearrangement joins TRBV20-1 to TRBJ1-2; TRBD1 agrees at 12 bases. With V trimmed by 6 bases and J by 8 bases, 7 bases remained unmatched. CDR1 DFQATT and CDR2 SNEGSKA come from the germline V gene (reference sequence). The CDR3 is made up of 13 amino acids. The CDR3 DNA follows: TGCAGTGCCCGGGACAGGGGGCGGTCAGGCTACACCTTC. Protein: CSARDRGRSGYTF.

This clonotype was counted between two and nine times. The chain couples TRBV5-1 to TRBJ2-2, with 10 bases fitting TRBD1. Trimming cost V 2 bases and J 5 bases; bases outside gene matches: 6. The germline gives CDR1 SGHRS, CDR2 YFSETQ. This CDR3 contains 16 residues. In nucleotides, the CDR3 is TGCGCCAGCAGCTTTCGGACAGGGGGAATAACCGGGGAGCTGTTTTTT. It codes for CASSFRTGGITGELFF.

This chain links TRBV7-9 with TRBJ2-3, with 7 bases lining up with TRBD2. CDR1 is SEHNR and CDR2 is FQNEAQ in the germline V gene (reference sequence). Germline trimming cut 2 bases from V and 1 base from J; bases unmatched to any gene: 3. The CDR3 extends over 15 amino acids. This chain's CDR3 is CASSLYTSGTDTQYF. CDR3 coding DNA: TGTGCCAGCAGCTTATATACTAGCGGCACAGATACGCAGTATTTT.

This chain uses TRBV27 with TRBJ1-1; D might be TRBD1 (6 bases). Germline values: CDR1 MNHEY, CDR2 SMNVEV (reference sequence). This CDR3 contains 16 residues. V was trimmed by 5 bases and J by 2 bases, leaving 18 bases between them. DNA for the CDR3: TGTGCCAGCAGTCAATATGGGGGCGGGAGAAACACTGAAGCTTTCTTT. It encodes CASSQYGGGRNTEAFF.

A few counts support this clonotype. This chain connects TRBV7-9 to TRBJ2-1; 7 positions agree with TRBD2. Germline V gene data show CDR1 as SEHNR and CDR2 as FQNEAQ (reference sequence). This CDR3 is built from 13 residues. The junction had 5 bases not matched to a gene; V was cut back by 4 bases and J by 8 bases. The CDR3 reads CASSSGGWDEQFF. The CDR3, as DNA: TGTGCCAGCAGCTCCGGGGGGTGGGATGAGCAGTTCTTC.